The TCR beta chain described here comes from a study of radiation and T cells in renal cell carcinoma. General observations from the study: From baseline, blood top tumor clonotypes peaked at 2 weeks post-radiation.

Comment on this clone: Its target is not known.

Indicated time point: blood 2 weeks post-SBRT. Treatment defined: 15 Gy SBRT to primary tumor, nephrectomy 4 weeks later. After SBRT, blood was collected at 2 and 4 weeks, plus baseline. This renal cell carcinoma was of the clear cell type. Trimming at V came to 8 bases and at J to 5 bases, leaving 11 bases not matched to a gene. This CDR3 is built from 15 residues. Germline V gene lookup returns CDR1 MRHNA and CDR2 SNTAGT. Clones were sequenced by immunoSEQ multiplex PCR, and TCRdb holds only the in-frame ones, with some missing. The sample carries about 130,000 clones, 75% to 85% recorded once. The chain employs TRBV6-4 and TRBJ2-7, with 11 bases lining up with TRBD1. Here the sequenced sample was blood, taken from a patient whose treatment included radiotherapy and nephrectomy. The sequence derives from a woman aged 55-75 years with renal cell carcinoma. The CDR3 bases are TGTGCCAGCCGGCCGACTCCGGGACAGGGGGACGAGCAGTACTTC. Amino acids: CASRPTPGQGDEQYF.